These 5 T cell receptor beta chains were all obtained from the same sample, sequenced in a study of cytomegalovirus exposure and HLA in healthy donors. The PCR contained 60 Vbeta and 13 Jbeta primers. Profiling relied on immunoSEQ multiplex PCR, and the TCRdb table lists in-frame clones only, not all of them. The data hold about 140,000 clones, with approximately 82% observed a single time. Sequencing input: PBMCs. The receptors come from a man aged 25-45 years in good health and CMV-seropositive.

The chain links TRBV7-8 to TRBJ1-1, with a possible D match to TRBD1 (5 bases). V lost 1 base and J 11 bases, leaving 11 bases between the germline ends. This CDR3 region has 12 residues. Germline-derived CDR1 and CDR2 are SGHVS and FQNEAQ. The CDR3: CASSLEGDEAFF. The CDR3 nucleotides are TGTGCCAGCAGCTTAGAAGGGGATGAGGCTTTCTTT.

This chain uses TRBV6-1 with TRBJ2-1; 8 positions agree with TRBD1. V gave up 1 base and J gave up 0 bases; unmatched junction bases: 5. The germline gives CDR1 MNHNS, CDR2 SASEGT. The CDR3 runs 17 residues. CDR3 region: CASSEGTGFFSYNEQFF. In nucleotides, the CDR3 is TGTGCCAGCAGTGAAGGGACAGGGTTCTTCTCCTACAATGAGCAGTTCTTC.

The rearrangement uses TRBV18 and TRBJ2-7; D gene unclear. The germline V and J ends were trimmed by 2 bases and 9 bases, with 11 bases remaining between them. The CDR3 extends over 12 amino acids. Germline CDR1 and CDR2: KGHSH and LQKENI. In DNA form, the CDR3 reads TGTGCCAGCTCACCAGATGCGGCTGGGCAGTACTTC. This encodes CASSPDAAGQYF. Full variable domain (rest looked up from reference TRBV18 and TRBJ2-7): NAGVMQNPRHLVRRRGQEARLRCSPMKGHSHVYWYRQLPEEGLKFMVYLQKENIIDESGMPKERFSAEFPKEGPSILRIQQVVRGDSAAYFCASSPDAAGQYFGPGTRLTVT.

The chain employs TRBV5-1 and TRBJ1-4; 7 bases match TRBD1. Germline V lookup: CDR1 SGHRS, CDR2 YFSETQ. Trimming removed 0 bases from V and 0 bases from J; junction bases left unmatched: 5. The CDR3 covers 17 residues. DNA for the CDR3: TGCGCCAGCAGCTTGGCCCAGGGGGTTGCAACTAATGAAAAACTGTTTTTT. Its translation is CASSLAQGVATNEKLFF.

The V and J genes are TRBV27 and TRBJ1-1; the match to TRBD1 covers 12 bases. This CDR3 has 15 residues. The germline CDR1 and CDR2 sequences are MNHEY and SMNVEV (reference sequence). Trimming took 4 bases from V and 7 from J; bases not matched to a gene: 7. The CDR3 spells CASSSPGQGADEAFF. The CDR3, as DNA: TGTGCCAGCAGTTCCCCGGGACAGGGGGCGGATGAAGCTTTCTTT.